Below, 25 T cell receptor beta chains from the same sample are listed, as sequenced in a study of T cells in Graves' hyperthyroidism and ophthalmopathy. From RNA transcripts, TCR beta CDR3 regions were amplified. TCR CDR3 underwent first-round RT-PCR with the HTBI primer set. One entry per CDR3 protein results from TCRdb running MiXCR on the multiplex PCR reads. The sample carries about 640,000 distinct CDR3 sequences, less than 25% recorded once. Sequences were obtained from blood. These receptors were obtained from a man aged 25 to 40 with Graves' ophthalmopathy.

This clonotype occurred a few times. The chain joins TRBV5-1 to TRBJ2-3; 8 nucleotides agree with TRBD2. There are 16 residues in the CDR3. V trimming: 1 base; J trimming: 1 base; junction bases outside the gene matches: 5. Germline CDR1 reads SGHRS; CDR2 reads YFSETQ. The CDR3 DNA sequence: TGCGCCAGCAGCTTGAGTCTAGCGGGCCGCACAGATACGCAGTATTTT. Its protein is CASSLSLAGRTDTQYF.

This clonotype was seen only a few times. It may be a read error: a sequence one base away is much more abundant. The conserved phenylalanine or tryptophan normally closing the CDR3 is absent here, so this likely arose from a read error. V and J are TRBV5-1 and TRBJ1-2; D is unresolved. The V end lost 0 bases, the J end lost 4 bases, and 10 bases lay between the germline ends. CDR1 and CDR2 (germline): SGHRS, YFSETQ. The CDR3 loop spans 14 amino acids. CDR3 in amino acids: CASSLDAGLYGYTL. CDR3 in DNA: TGCGCCAGCAGCTTGGATGCAGGACTCTATGGCTACACCCTC.

This clonotype was counted only a few times. This chain joins TRBV6-1 and TRBJ2-1; D assignment may be TRBD1 or TRBD2 (5 bases each). Germline-derived CDR1 and CDR2 are MNHNS and SASEGT. The CDR3 loop spans 15 amino acids. V shed 6 bases and J shed 7 bases, with 19 bases lying between them. The CDR3 loop is CASSELGTIGNEQFF. Here the CDR3 DNA reads TGTGCCAGCAGCGAGCTAGGGACGATAGGGAATGAGCAGTTCTTC.

This clonotype was seen a handful of times. The chain carries TRBV4-2 and TRBJ2-3; no clear D. CDR3 length: 16 amino acids. V shed 0 bases and J shed 2 bases, with 12 bases lying between them. Germline assignment: CDR1 LGHNA and CDR2 YNFKEQ. CDR3 loop: CASSQEFFQITDTQYF. As DNA, the CDR3 is TGTGCCAGCAGCCAAGAGTTCTTTCAGATCACAGATACGCAGTATTTT.

At least ten counts were recorded for this clonotype. The gene calls are TRBV5-1 and TRBJ2-1; no reliable D call. The CDR3 is 15 residues long. V lost 1 base, J lost 4 bases, and 12 bases lay in between. Germline assignment: CDR1 SGHRS and CDR2 YFSETQ. In DNA, the CDR3 is TGCGCCAGCAGCTTGTCACAGAAACAATACAATGAGCAGTTCTTC. Protein: CASSLSQKQYNEQFF.

This clonotype was picked up many times. V usage is TRBV7-8 and J usage is TRBJ1-5; 8 positions agree with TRBD1. Trimming cost V 5 bases and J 4 bases; bases outside gene matches: 10. This CDR3 spans 16 amino acids. The germline gives CDR1 SGHVS, CDR2 FQNEAQ. The chain's CDR3 is CASSLEGRGLNQPQHF. For the CDR3, the DNA is TGTGCCAGCAGCCTAGAGGGCAGGGGGCTAAATCAGCCCCAGCATTTT.

The rearrangement joins TRBV20-1 to TRBJ2-1; D ambiguous. V lost 1 base and J 4 bases, leaving 14 bases between the germline ends. This CDR3 comprises 15 residues. From germline, CDR1 is DFQATT and CDR2 SNEGSKA (reference sequence). CDR3 protein: CSARGGGAEYNEQFF. CDR3 nucleotides: TGCAGTGCTAGAGGTGGCGGAGCCGAGTACAATGAGCAGTTCTTC.

The V call is TRBV20-1, the J call TRBJ2-4; D uncertain. Germline-derived CDR1 and CDR2 are DFQATT and SNEGSKA (reference sequence). This CDR3 spans 13 amino acids. Trimming pared 7 bases from V and 0 bases from J, leaving 10 bases between. CDR3: CSVLSIAKNIQYF. The CDR3 DNA sequence: TGCAGTGTTCTTAGTATAGCCAAAAACATTCAGTACTTC.

The sample holds many counts of this clonotype. The genes are TRBV11-3 and TRBJ2-5; the D gene is possibly TRBD2 (5 bases). V shed 4 bases and J shed 10 bases, with 10 bases lying between them. The germline V gene has CDR1 SGHNT and CDR2 YENEEA. The CDR3 has 11 residues. The CDR3 protein is CASSSARVQYF. CDR3 DNA sequence: TGTGCCAGCAGCTCGGCGCGGGTCCAGTACTTC.

The J gene is TRBJ2-1, the V gene TRBV4-3; 12 bases are shared with TRBD2. This CDR3 has 15 residues. Germline CDR1 and CDR2: LGHNA and YSLEER. V lost 3 bases and J lost 8; bases outside the gene matches: 5. CDR3 loop: CASSQGLAGPHEQFF. CDR3 coding DNA: TGCGCCAGCAGCCAGGGACTAGCGGGCCCCCATGAGCAGTTCTTC.

This clonotype came up once. The V call is TRBV6-2 or TRBV6-3, the J call TRBJ2-7; 9 positions match TRBD1. The CDR3 runs 15 residues. The germline CDR1 and CDR2 sequences are MNHEY and SVGEGT. Trimming at V came to 4 bases and at J to 6 bases, leaving 10 bases not matched to a gene. Here the CDR3 DNA reads TGTGCCAGCAGTTCCACCGGGACAGGGACGTCCGAGCAGTACTTC. This gives the protein CASSSTGTGTSEQYF.

The chain couples TRBV15 to TRBJ2-7; 10 positions agree with TRBD2. The V gene end was trimmed by 1 base and the J gene end by 7 bases; junction bases not matched to a gene: 10. From germline, CDR1 is LNHNV and CDR2 YYDKDF (reference sequence). The CDR3 runs to 16 residues. CDR3 amino acids: CATSRARRSGRGEQYF. CDR3 nucleotides: TGTGCCACCAGCAGAGCTCGAAGGAGCGGGAGGGGTGAGCAGTACTTC.

The rearrangement links TRBV29-1 to TRBJ1-2; D gene unclear. Trimming took off 3 bases at V and 8 bases at J, with 10 bases between the two ends. Germline lookup yields CDR1 SQVTM and CDR2 ANQGSEA. This CDR3 spans 11 amino acids. CDR3 region: CSVEARRGYTF. CDR3 DNA sequence: TGCAGCGTTGAGGCACGGAGGGGCTACACCTTC. Complete variable domain (other parts from reference TRBV29-1 and TRBJ1-2): SAVISQKPSRDICQRGTSLTIQCQVDSQVTMMFWYRQQPGQSLTLIATANQGSEATYESGFVIDKFPISRPNLTFSTLTVSNMSPEDSSIYLCSVEARRGYTFGSGTRLTVV.

The V and J genes are TRBV30 and TRBJ2-3; 9 bases are a match to TRBD2. CDR1 is GTSNPN and CDR2 is SVGIG in the germline V gene (reference sequence). The CDR3 has 17 amino acids. V gave up 2 bases and J gave up 1 base; unmatched junction bases: 10. The CDR3: CAWSPGGSGSGTDTQYF. The DNA of the CDR3 is TGTGCCTGGAGTCCCGGGGGTAGCGGGAGCGGCACAGATACGCAGTATTTT.

The V gene is TRBV28, the J gene TRBJ2-7; 9 nucleotides match TRBD1. Looked up from germline, CDR1 is MDHEN and CDR2 is SYDVKM. The trim removed 7 bases at V and 3 bases at J, leaving 10 bases unmatched. This CDR3 spans 15 amino acids. CDR3 nucleotide sequence: TGTGCCAGCAAAGACCCCGGGACAGGGAACTACGAGCAGTACTTC. As protein: CASKDPGTGNYEQYF.

V is TRBV4-2 and J is TRBJ2-5; D is undetermined. Trimming shortened V by 0 bases and J by 2 bases, and 10 bases separated the two germline ends. The germline V gene encodes CDR1 LGHNA and CDR2 YNFKEQ. The CDR3 extends over 15 amino acids. CDR3 residues: CASSQERGRQETQYF. CDR3 DNA sequence: TGTGCCAGCAGCCAAGAGCGAGGCAGGCAAGAGACCCAGTACTTC.

V usage is TRBV28 and J usage is TRBJ1-2, with D perhaps matching TRBD1 (5 bases). The CDR3 runs to 15 residues. CDR1 and CDR2 from the germline V gene are MDHEN and SYDVKM. V was cut by 5 bases and J by 0 bases, with 13 bases left in between. CDR3 sequence: CASSELTEANYGYTF. CDR3 sequence (DNA): TGTGCCAGCAGTGAATTGACAGAAGCTAACTATGGCTACACCTTC.

This clonotype was observed many times. The rearrangement uses TRBV2 and TRBJ2-2; 7 nucleotides align to TRBD2. Trimming at V came to 4 bases and at J to 8 bases, leaving 7 bases not matched to a gene. The length of the CDR3 is 14 residues. The germline CDR1 and CDR2 sequences are SNHLY and FYNNEI. The CDR3 region has the DNA TGTGCCAGCAGTGGGACTAGGTCAGAGGGGGAGCTGTTTTTT. Translating gives CASSGTRSEGELFF.

This clonotype was recorded a few times. The rearrangement joins TRBV4-3 to TRBJ1-2; no clear D. Trimming cost V 1 base and J 3 bases, with 9 bases left between them. The CDR3 contains 14 residues. The germline V gene encodes CDR1 LGHNA and CDR2 YSLEER. CDR3 bases: TGCGCCAGCAGCCAAGCTAGGGAAGACTATGGCTACACCTTC. Its translation: CASSQAREDYGYTF.

The sample holds a few counts of this clonotype. The conserved final phenylalanine or tryptophan is absent from the CDR3, which likely points to a read error. The chain employs TRBV6-2 or TRBV6-3 and TRBJ1-1, with D unclear. The germline V gene encodes CDR1 MNHEY and CDR2 SVGEGT. The CDR3 has 18 residues. Trimming removed 2 bases from V and 0 bases from J, with 19 bases in between. The CDR3 nucleotides are TGTGCCAGCAGTTACACGACACAAACTATCAGAATGAACACTGAAGCTTTCCTT. Protein sequence: CASSYTTQTIRMNTEAFL.

On this clonotype itself: A read error may produce the germline difference seen at one junction end. V gene TRBV12-3 or TRBV12-4 combines with J gene TRBJ2-1; D may be TRBD2 (6 bases). This CDR3 spans 15 amino acids. CDR3 protein: CVSSLLRWGDNEQFF. The CDR3 DNA follows: TGTGTCAGCAGCCTACTACGGTGGGGGGACAATGAGCAGTTCTTC.

This clonotype came up many times. The genes are TRBV7-8 and TRBJ2-2; possible D gene TRBD2, 6 bases. Germline assignment: CDR1 SGHVS and CDR2 FQNEAQ. Trimming pared 8 bases from V and 5 bases from J, leaving 21 bases between. The CDR3 sequence is 16 residues long. The CDR3 loop reads CASVHPRDFSTGELFF. CDR3 DNA sequence: TGTGCCAGCGTTCACCCTCGGGACTTTTCAACCGGGGAGCTGTTTTTT.

The chain recombines TRBV28 with TRBJ1-4; D is possibly TRBD1 (6 bases). CDR1 is MDHEN and CDR2 is SYDVKM in the germline V gene. The CDR3 has 15 residues. The V gene lost 4 bases and the J gene lost 8 bases, with 17 bases spanning the gap. DNA for the CDR3: TGTGCCAGCAGTTCCCAGGGGCTGGGAGCCGAAAAACTGTTTTTT. It translates to CASSSQGLGAEKLFF. Combining the CDR3 with reference TRBV28 and TRBJ1-4 gives the whole variable domain DVKVTQSSRYLVKRTGEKVFLECVQDMDHENMFWYRQDPGLGLRLIYFSYDVKMKEKGDIPEGYSVSREKKERFSLILESASTNQTSMYLCASSSQGLGAEKLFFGSGTQLSVL.

This chain connects TRBV2 to TRBJ2-3; D call uncertain. The germline V gene has CDR1 SNHLY and CDR2 FYNNEI. The CDR3 is 15 residues long. V was trimmed by 2 bases and J by 0 bases, leaving 9 bases between them. CDR3 DNA sequence: TGTGCCAGCAGTGAACCCGGTGCTAGCACAGATACGCAGTATTTT. Protein sequence: CASSEPGASTDTQYF. Together with reference TRBV2 and TRBJ2-3, the CDR3 gives the full variable domain: EPEVTQTPSHQVTQMGQEVILRCVPISNHLYFYWYRQILGQKVEFLVSFYNNEISEKSEIFDDQFSVERPDGSNFTLKIRSTKLEDSAMYFCASSEPGASTDTQYFGPGTRLTVL.

The chain is built from TRBV11-2 and TRBJ2-7; 9 bases match TRBD1. The CDR3 loop spans 16 amino acids. Germline values: CDR1 SGHAT, CDR2 FQNNGV. V lost 4 bases, J lost 2 bases, and 9 bases stayed unmatched. The CDR3 protein is CASSSWDRDRTYEQYF. CDR3 DNA: TGTGCCAGCAGCTCCTGGGACAGGGATAGAACCTACGAGCAGTACTTC.